This T cell receptor (beta chain) comes out of a study of blood T cell repertoires in COVID-19 (TCRdb year 2020). For the study in its entirety: The collaborator samples originated in the United States, Italy and Spain and spanned the acute and convalescent phases of COVID-19. Where available, HLA class I and class II types were taken from metadata supplied by the sample provider and were not determined by assay-based typing. Nearly every sample came with metadata listing a de-identified subject ID, COVID-19 status, age in years and sex. A freely available public database, intended as a resource for researchers studying the immune response to SARS-CoV-2, is where the repertoires were released. The material from the prospective study consisted of cDNA or gDNA derived from T cells, B-cell-depleted T cells, or PBMCs. Samples were obtained from the ongoing ImmuneRACE study (first 160 participants) and from about 1,300 subjects provided by 6 global collaborators. Subjects who had been exposed to COVID-19, were actively infected with it, or had recovered from it provided the deeply sampled blood TCRbeta repertoires that made up the dataset. Broader findings and caveats from the paper: Clinical and demographic metadata were provided uncurated, with the amount varying by source and participant.

TCRbeta CDR3 regions were amplified from genomic DNA by means of the immunoSEQ Assay, a bias-controlled multiplex PCR. The original pipeline was this. The number of nucleated cells in each sample was estimated by amplification of reference gene primers within the assay. To quantify the absolute abundance of each unique TCRbeta CDR3 rearrangement, sequence reads were collapsed and filtered. For each sample, productive Simpson clonality was calculated by taking the square root of Simpson's diversity index across productive rearrangements. TCRdb stores this immuneACCESS table with in-frame sequences only. Part of the clones is absent; in the studies checked, under half of the shortfall reflects unresolved V genes, and no reason is known for the rest. D and trimming were read from the DNA, whereas the V and J calls and clone size are those reported in that table. Present in this sample are about 98,000 clones, around 84% of which were seen just once. Together, the top ten hold 4% to 5.5% of the sample.

A word on this clone: There is no known antigen for this receptor. No per-base quality is available; no much larger clone lies one base away.

At the junction V is shortened by 2 bases and J by 4 bases; bases outside the gene matches: 9. The CDR3 goes from the cysteine to the phenylalanine over 16 residues. Solely the CDR3 DNA is kept, with 48 bases framed from the first base. According to the germline V gene, CDR1 reads KGHSH and CDR2 reads LQKENI. Each collaborating institution followed its own protocols to collect whole blood in K2EDTA tubes. For TCRbeta analysis, collaborator samples were shipped as frozen whole blood, as isolated PBMCs, or as DNA extracted from either sample type. The sequenced sample consisted of peripheral blood. This clonotype originated in a human donor in a cohort sampled during active COVID-19. The chain links TRBV18 with TRBJ1-2; 8 middle bases align to TRBD1. CDR3 loop: CASSPGGPGQVYGYTF. The nucleotide sequence is TGTGCCAGCTCACCAGGGGGCCCGGGACAGGTCTATGGCTACACCTTC.